The rows below give T cell receptor beta chains drawn from one sample of a study of beta chain features in type 1 diabetes. Sequencing used immunoSEQ multiplex PCR; TCRdb keeps in-frame clones, though not all of them. The sample has around 170,000 clones, roughly 10% seen once. Sequences were obtained from central memory CD4+ T cells from blood. All receptors derive from a woman in her twenties or thirties with type 1 diabetes. Both conserved end residues are part of each CDR3. The D gene is left open where the match is weak. Clone size is stated in some rows and not others, as once, few, many or a class when expanded.

V	size	D	J	DNA	CDR3
TRBV5-6	few	-	TRBJ2-1	TGTGCCAGCAGCTTCGGGGGATGGCCCTACAATGAGCAGTTCTTC	CASSFGGWPYNEQFF
TRBV4-2	few	TRBD2	TRBJ2-1	TGTGCCAGCAGCCAAGTATTAGCGGGGAGCTCCTACAATGAGCAGTTCTTC	CASSQVLAGSSYNEQFF
TRBV18	-	-	TRBJ2-1	TGTGCCAGCTCATTAGGGGAGGGACACTACAATGAGCAGTTCTTC	CASSLGEGHYNEQFF
TRBV30	-	TRBD1	TRBJ1-5	TGTGCCTGGAGTACACAGGGGAGGCAGCCCCAGCATTTT	CAWSTQGRQPQHF
TRBV5-1	few	-	TRBJ2-5	TGCGCCAGCAGCTTCGCGGTACAAGAGACCCAGTACTTC	CASSFAVQETQYF
TRBV5-6	-	TRBD1	TRBJ1-5	TGTGCCAGCAGCTTTCGGGACAGAGATCAGCCCCAGCATTTT	CASSFRDRDQPQHF
TRBV6-6	few	TRBD2	TRBJ2-3	TGTGCCAGCATCCCAGCGGGAGCAGATACGCAGTATTTT	CASIPAGADTQYF
TRBV29-1	few	TRBD1	TRBJ2-3	TGCAGCCAAATGACAGGGCCTACAGATACGCAGTATTTT	CSQMTGPTDTQYF
TRBV4-2	-	TRBD2	TRBJ2-3	TGTGCCAGCAGCCACCGGGAGGGGGGCACAGATACGCAGTATTTT	CASSHREGGTDTQYF
TRBV9	-	TRBD1	TRBJ1-5	TGTGCCAGCAGCCCTAGACTCTGGACAGGGGGGAATCAGCCCCAGCATTTT	CASSPRLWTGGNQPQHF
TRBV18	few	-	TRBJ1-1	TGTGCCAGCTCACCACGGACTGAGGTCTCTGAAGCTTTCTTT	CASSPRTEVSEAFF
TRBV6-1	-	TRBD1	TRBJ2-1	TGTGCCAGCAGTCCCGGGACAGGGGGGTACAATGAGCAGTTCTTC	CASSPGTGGYNEQFF
TRBV4-1	-	-	TRBJ2-7	TGCGCCAGCAGCCGCAGGGATCGTTCTAACTCCTACGAGCAGTACTTC	CASSRRDRSNSYEQYF
TRBV6-6	few	TRBD2	TRBJ2-7	TGTGCCAGCGGACTAGCGGCCTCCTACGAGCAGTACTTC	CASGLAASYEQYF
TRBV7-2	-	-	TRBJ2-1	TGTGCCAGCAGTTCGCGGACAGGGAGGGCGAATGAGCAGTTCTTC	CASSSRTGRANEQFF
TRBV7-2	few	TRBD2	TRBJ2-7	TGTGCCAGCAGCTTAAATCTAGCGGGATACGAGCAGTACTTC	CASSLNLAGYEQYF